This is a list of T cell receptor beta chains from one sample in a study of blood T cell repertoires in COVID-19. Profiled with immunoSEQ multiplex PCR; TCRdb holds only in-frame clones, not every one. The data contain about 100,000 clones, more than 75% of them seen just once; the ten biggest clones take up more than 9%. Sequencing was performed on peripheral blood. The receptors were sampled from a woman aged 30 to 39 with acute or convalescent COVID-19. The CDR3 runs from the conserved cysteine through the conserved F or W. D genes are given only for firm matches. Not every row has a clone size; where given, it reads once, few, many or a size class.

j_gene	v_gene	d_gene	abundance	CDR3aa	CDR3nt
TRBJ2-7	TRBV3-1/TRBV3-2	TRBD1	NA	CASSPGTGHYEQYF	TGTGCCAGCAGTCCCGGGACAGGGCACTACGAGCAGTACTTC
TRBJ1-6	TRBV4-2	NA	few	CASSQDLGWRDSPLHF	TGTGCCAGCAGCCAAGATCTTGGGTGGCGGGATTCACCCCTCCACTTT
TRBJ1-6	TRBV5-1	NA	few	CASSLDGGGSPLHF	TGCGCCAGCAGCTTGGACGGGGGGGGTTCACCCCTCCACTTT
TRBJ2-7	TRBV11-2	TRBD2	NA	CASSLVAGTSGGYEQYF	TGTGCCAGCAGCTTAGTGGCCGGGACTAGCGGGGGGTACGAGCAGTACTTC
TRBJ1-1	TRBV29-1	NA	NA	CSVGGDTEAFF	TGCAGCGTTGGCGGGGACACTGAAGCTTTCTTT
TRBJ1-2	TRBV30	NA	NA	CAWTHGGNGYTF	TGTGCCTGGACCCACGGGGGAAATGGCTACACCTTC
TRBJ1-5	TRBV2	NA	NA	CASRQDINSNQPQHF	TGTGCCAGCAGACAGGACATTAATAGCAATCAGCCCCAGCATTTT
TRBJ1-1	TRBV5-4	TRBD1	NA	CASSPLGRSGQGLVQAFF	TGTGCCAGCAGCCCTCTGGGTAGGTCGGGACAGGGCCTCGTACAAGCTTTCTTT
TRBJ1-2	TRBV28	NA	NA	CASSFVSSGVTF	TGTGCCAGCAGTTTTGTCTCGTCAGGGGTCACCTTC
TRBJ1-5	TRBV12-5	NA	NA	CASGLVLSRTAYQPQHF	TGTGCTAGTGGTTTGGTACTCTCAAGGACAGCCTATCAGCCCCAGCATTTT
TRBJ1-5	TRBV2	NA	NA	CASKSGSNQPQHF	TGTGCCAGCAAATCCGGGTCCAATCAGCCCCAGCATTTT
TRBJ2-1	TRBV4-2	NA	NA	CASSQDQRLVTNEQFF	TGTGCCAGCAGCCAAGATCAACGGCTAGTAACCAATGAGCAGTTCTTC
TRBJ2-1	TRBV2	NA	NA	CASSDPLNEQFF	TGTGCCAGCAGTGATCCCCTCAATGAGCAGTTCTTC
TRBJ1-2	TRBV27	TRBD1	once	CASRLRGHGYGYTF	TGTGCCAGCAGACTCAGGGGGCATGGCTATGGCTACACCTTC
TRBJ1-6	TRBV28	NA	NA	CAITDNYSPNSPLHF	TGTGCCATCACCGACAATTACAGCCCCAATTCACCCCTCCACTTT
TRBJ2-2	TRBV13	NA	NA	CASSPRVGTGELFF	TGTGCCAGCAGCCCCCGTGTCGGGACCGGGGAGCTGTTTTTT
TRBJ1-6	TRBV6-5	NA	NA	CASSYYENSPLHF	TGTGCCAGCAGTTACTACGAGAATTCACCCCTCCACTTT
TRBJ1-1	TRBV5-4	NA	NA	CASSPRPTAIEAFF	TGTGCCAGCAGCCCTCGACCGACAGCTATTGAAGCTTTCTTT
TRBJ1-2	TRBV29-1	NA	NA	CSVADSSYGYTF	TGCAGCGTTGCGGACAGCTCCTATGGCTACACCTTC
TRBJ2-3	TRBV7-3	NA	NA	CASSFGGGAQYF	TGTGCCAGCAGCTTCGGAGGGGGCGCGCAGTATTTT
TRBJ2-3	TRBV19	TRBD1	NA	CASSPGTGYSTDTQYF	TGTGCCAGTAGTCCTGGGACAGGTTATAGCACAGATACGCAGTATTTT
TRBJ1-2	TRBV28	NA	NA	CASSAFYGGYTF	TGTGCCAGCAGTGCTTTTTACGGGGGTTACACCTTC
TRBJ2-1	TRBV9	TRBD2	NA	CASSSAGTSYDEQFF	TGTGCCAGCAGCTCCGCCGGGACTAGTTATGATGAGCAGTTCTTC
TRBJ1-3	TRBV15	NA	NA	CATSALGTSGNTIYF	TGTGCCACCAGCGCACTAGGCACCTCTGGAAACACCATATATTTT
TRBJ2-7	TRBV3-1/TRBV3-2	NA	NA	CASSRSGWNEQYF	TGTGCCAGCAGCCGATCGGGTTGGAACGAGCAGTACTTC
TRBJ2-6	TRBV7-6	NA	NA	CASSLDSSGANVLTF	TGTGCCAGCAGCTTAGATAGCTCTGGGGCCAACGTCCTGACTTTC
TRBJ2-3	TRBV2	TRBD2	NA	CASQGTSGRDTQYF	TGTGCCAGCCAGGGGACTAGTGGGAGAGATACGCAGTATTTT
TRBJ2-1	TRBV9	NA	NA	CASSVGDGGYNEQFF	TGTGCCAGCAGCGTAGGCGACGGGGGCTACAATGAGCAGTTCTTC
TRBJ1-1	TRBV5-6	TRBD1	NA	CASSPAGGNTEAFF	TGTGCCAGCAGCCCTGCAGGGGGGAACACTGAAGCTTTCTTT
TRBJ1-3	TRBV29-1	NA	few	CSAILSGNTIYF	TGCAGCGCTATCCTCTCTGGAAACACCATATATTTT
TRBJ1-1	TRBV7-2	TRBD1	NA	CASSWTGGAVNTEAFF	TGTGCCAGCAGCTGGACAGGGGGCGCGGTGAACACTGAAGCTTTCTTT
TRBJ1-1	TRBV5-6	NA	NA	CASSPTTDQGEAFF	TGTGCCAGCAGCCCAACGACAGATCAGGGTGAAGCTTTCTTT
TRBJ1-1	TRBV19	NA	NA	CASFPPVSRGNTEAFF	TGTGCCAGTTTCCCACCCGTATCTCGAGGGAACACTGAAGCTTTCTTT
TRBJ2-7	TRBV4-2	TRBD1	NA	CASSPGQGVSSYEQYF	TGTGCCAGCAGCCCTGGACAGGGAGTTTCCTCCTACGAGCAGTACTTC
TRBJ2-1	TRBV6-5	TRBD2	NA	CASSRGGGNEQFF	TGTGCCAGCAGTCGCGGGGGTGGGAATGAGCAGTTCTTC
TRBJ2-7	TRBV11-3	NA	NA	CASSLADFVYEQYF	TGTGCCAGCAGCTTAGCGGACTTCGTCTACGAGCAGTACTTC
TRBJ2-7	TRBV5-1	NA	few	CASSLWTEDYEQYF	TGCGCCAGCAGCCTTTGGACAGAAGACTACGAGCAGTACTTC
TRBJ2-7	TRBV6-5	NA	NA	CASSYSQGSEQYF	TGTGCCAGCAGTTACTCGCAGGGCTCCGAGCAGTACTTC
TRBJ2-1	TRBV6-5	TRBD2	once	CASIQRSTSGVEQFF	TGTGCCAGCATCCAAAGAAGTACTAGCGGGGTCGAGCAGTTCTTC
TRBJ1-3	TRBV7-6	TRBD1	NA	CARTDRENHNGNTIYF	TGTGCCCGAACGGACAGGGAAAATCACAATGGAAACACCATATATTTT